This TCR beta chain came from a study of regulatory T cells in long-lasting Graves disease. Study background: Newly diagnosed Graves' patients had taken antithyroid drugs under 3 months.

Study-wide findings and caveats: Sharing of public clonotypes was greater in persistent patients (about 2,700) than in new patients (around 890).

This clonotype showed up many times. Its antigen remains unidentified. According to the study, TCR beta libraries were built with iRepertoire HTBI primers and CDR3-region Arm-PCR. TCRdb recomputed calls from the multiplex PCR reads with MiXCR, one row per CDR3 protein. The sample consists of about 440,000 distinct CDR3 sequences, more than 12% of them appearing once. The CDR3 runs 14 residues. CDR1 and CDR2 (germline): SGHDT, YYEEEE. V dropped 4 bases and J dropped 1 base, with 11 bases sitting between them. Documented time point: newly diagnosed GD, antithyroid drugs for less than 3 months. Generation of the TCR library employed RNA extracted from PBMCs. These data were also reused for a study on T cells in Graves' hyperthyroidism and ophthalmopathy. That source notes: Across 18 months, stable Graves' hyperthyroidism was marked by no progression to ophthalmopathy. The blood repertoire included most of the expanded thyroid clonotypes above 0.001.

This clonotype was obtained from a woman in her twenties or thirties with Graves disease. The chain links TRBV5-6 to TRBJ1-1; D is uncertain. Source: peripheral blood mononuclear cells (PBMCs), taken at new diagnosis, from a patient treated with antithyroid drugs. The CDR3 DNA reads as TGTGCCAGCAGCCCCGTTTTCGGGAACACTGAAGCTTTCTTT. Translation: CASSPVFGNTEAFF.